Reported below is one TCR beta chain. The antigen this receptor binds is unknown. Per-base quality was not reported, and no clone a single base away is much larger than it. Following the manufacturer's instructions, TCR beta CDR3 regions were amplified by multiplex PCR with the immunoSEQ immune profiling system. Sequencing was performed on an Illumina NextSeq system. Under the source paper's analysis protocol: The immunoSEQ Analyzer platform handled processing of the sequence data, and clonality was calculated by taking the square root of Simpson's index of productive rearrangements. Similarity in V and J usage was measured by Jensen-Shannon distance, and OLGA was used to compute CDR3 generation probabilities. Shared CDR3 sequences were searched against the immuneACCESS database (August 2020) and VDJdb (December 2020). The source is immuneACCESS, and TCRdb retained only in-frame sequences with V and J called. Part of the clones is not carried over; for the studies checked, unresolved V genes explain less than half of this, and the remainder is unexplained. The V and J calls and clone size come from that table; D and trimming were worked out from the DNA. The sample contains fewer than 20,000 clones, approximately 97% of them found a single time. The ten biggest clones cover roughly 1.9% of the sample.

The twin pairs came from the European Cystic Fibrosis Twin and Sibling Study Cohort, a cohort that recruited patients from about 160 CF clinics across 14 European countries. Zygosity and CFTR genotype were verified in-house, with zygosity tested by multiplex PCR of nine short tandem repeat loci. Peripheral blood was sampled from each twin, with clinical parameters recorded on the day of blood sampling. Phenol/chloroform extraction was used to isolate genomic DNA from peripheral blood cells, and the DNA was then kept in TE buffer at 4 degrees C. These data come from a study of monozygotic twins with cystic fibrosis (dated by TCRdb to the early 2020s). In terms of the full investigation: Around 2.8 micrograms of fragmented DNA went through around 15 PCR cycles to produce barcoded libraries. To assess genetic influence on V and J gene usage, the study compared TCR beta repertoires within and across 16 monozygotic twin pairs with cystic fibrosis. Data for three of the twin pairs had been reported earlier in a different context. On the day of blood sampling, twins were ranked among 850 to 1,100 cohort participants for weight-for-height and for FEVPerc (FEV1 disease centile). Ten female and six male twin pairs, aged about 2.0 to 36.4 years (median roughly 10 years) and mostly children and adolescents, were included in the cohort.

The research as a whole found: Simpson clonality was generally low (median about 0.009), suggesting a naive-dominated repertoire, with higher clonality in the most severely affected patients. The cohort was small, and no association was found between shared CDR3 numbers and age, concordance or disease severity. Sharing of nucleotide-identical clonotypes was significantly greater within monozygotic CF twin pairs than between unrelated CF individuals (P = 0.000026, Mann-Whitney). In 13 of 16 pairs, V gene usage most closely resembled the co-twin's, and the same held for J usage in 8 of 16 pairs, a pattern suggesting genetic constraints.

Including the terminal cysteine and phenylalanine, the CDR3 comprises 18 residues. Just CDR3 DNA is preserved here, 54 bases in frame from base 1. The germline V gene encodes CDR1 SGHAT and CDR2 FQNNGV. At the junction V is shortened by 5 bases and J by 0 bases, with 20 bases in between. This TCR was recovered from a woman younger than 45 with cystic fibrosis. The sequenced sample was blood. The chain couples TRBV11-2 to TRBJ1-3; the best D guess is TRBD1, with 5 bases matching. The DNA sequence follows: TGTGCCAGCAGCCCTGACAGAATCAGATTGAGCTCTGGAAACACCATATATTTT. This codes for CASSPDRIRLSSGNTIYF.